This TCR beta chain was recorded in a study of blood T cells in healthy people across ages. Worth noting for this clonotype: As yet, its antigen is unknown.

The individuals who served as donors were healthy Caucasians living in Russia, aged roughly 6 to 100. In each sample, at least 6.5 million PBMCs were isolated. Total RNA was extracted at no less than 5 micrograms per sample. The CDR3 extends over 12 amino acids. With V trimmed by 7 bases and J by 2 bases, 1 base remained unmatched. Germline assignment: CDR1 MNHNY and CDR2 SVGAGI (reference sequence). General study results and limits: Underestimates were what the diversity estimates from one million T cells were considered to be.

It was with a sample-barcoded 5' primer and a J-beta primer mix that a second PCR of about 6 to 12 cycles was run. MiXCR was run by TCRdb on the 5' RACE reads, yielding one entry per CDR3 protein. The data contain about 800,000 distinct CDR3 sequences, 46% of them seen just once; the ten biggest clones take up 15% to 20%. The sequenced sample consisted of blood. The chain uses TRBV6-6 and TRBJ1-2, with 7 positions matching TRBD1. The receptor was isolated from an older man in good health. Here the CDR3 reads CASKGQNYGYTF. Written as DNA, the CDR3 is TGTGCCAGCAAGGGACAGAACTATGGCTACACCTTC.